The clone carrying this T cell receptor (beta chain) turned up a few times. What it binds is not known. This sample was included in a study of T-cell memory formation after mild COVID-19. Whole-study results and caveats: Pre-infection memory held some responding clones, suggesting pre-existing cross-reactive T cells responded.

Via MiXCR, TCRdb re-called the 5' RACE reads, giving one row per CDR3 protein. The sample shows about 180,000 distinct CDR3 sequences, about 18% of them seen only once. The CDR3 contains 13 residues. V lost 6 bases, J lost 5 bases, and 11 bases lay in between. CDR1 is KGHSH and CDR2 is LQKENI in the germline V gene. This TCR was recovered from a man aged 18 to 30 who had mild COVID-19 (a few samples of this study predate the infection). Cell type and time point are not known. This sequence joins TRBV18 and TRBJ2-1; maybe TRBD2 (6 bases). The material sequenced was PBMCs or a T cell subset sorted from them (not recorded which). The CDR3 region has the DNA TGTGCCAGCTCGACGGAGCGGGACAATGAGCAGTTCTTC. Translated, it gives CASSTERDNEQFF. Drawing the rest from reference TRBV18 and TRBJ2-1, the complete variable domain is NAGVMQNPRHLVRRRGQEARLRCSPMKGHSHVYWYRQLPEEGLKFMVYLQKENIIDESGMPKERFSAEFPKEGPSILRIQQVVRGDSAAYFCASSTERDNEQFFGPGTRLTVL.